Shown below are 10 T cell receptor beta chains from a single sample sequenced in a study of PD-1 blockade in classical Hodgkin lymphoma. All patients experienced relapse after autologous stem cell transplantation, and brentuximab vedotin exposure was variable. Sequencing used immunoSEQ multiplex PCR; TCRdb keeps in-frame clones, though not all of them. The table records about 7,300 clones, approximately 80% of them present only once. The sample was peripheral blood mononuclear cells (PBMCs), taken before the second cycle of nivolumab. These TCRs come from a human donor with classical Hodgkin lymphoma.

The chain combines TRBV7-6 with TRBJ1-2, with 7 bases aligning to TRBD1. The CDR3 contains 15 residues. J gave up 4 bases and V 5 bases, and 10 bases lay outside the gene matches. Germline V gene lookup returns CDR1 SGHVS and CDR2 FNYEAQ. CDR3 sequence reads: CASSPWEGQFYGYTF. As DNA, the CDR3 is TGTGCCAGCAGCCCTTGGGAGGGACAGTTCTATGGCTACACCTTC.

The CDR3 nucleotides read TGTGCCAGCAGCCCACAGGGGACAGTCGGAAAAGCTTTCTTT. It yields the protein CASSPQGTVGKAFF. The chain has TRBV6-6 and TRBJ1-1; 7 nucleotides line up with TRBD1. Germline V gene sequence: CDR1 MNHNY, CDR2 SVGAGI (reference sequence). Losses at the gene ends were 6 bases for V and 9 bases for J; bases not matched to a gene: 13. The CDR3 extends over 14 amino acids.

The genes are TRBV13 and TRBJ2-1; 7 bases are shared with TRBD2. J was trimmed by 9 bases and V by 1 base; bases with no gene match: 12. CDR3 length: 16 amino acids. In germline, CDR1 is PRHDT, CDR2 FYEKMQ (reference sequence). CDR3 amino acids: CASSLDRTSIEREQFF. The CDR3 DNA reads TGTGCCAGCAGCTTAGACAGGACTAGTATCGAACGTGAGCAGTTCTTC. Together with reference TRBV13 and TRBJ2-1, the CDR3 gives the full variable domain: AAGVIQSPRHLIKEKRETATLKCYPIPRHDTVYWYQQGPGQDPQFLISFYEKMQSDKGSIPDRFSAQQFSDYHSELNMSSLELGDSALYFCASSLDRTSIEREQFFGPGTRLTVL.

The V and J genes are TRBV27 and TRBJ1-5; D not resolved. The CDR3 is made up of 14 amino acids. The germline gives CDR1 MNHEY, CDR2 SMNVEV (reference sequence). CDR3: CALLGGFRNQPQHF. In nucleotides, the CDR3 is TGTGCTCTCCTGGGAGGGTTCCGGAATCAGCCCCAGCATTTT.

Here the CDR3 reads CASSSPQGRETQYF. Here the CDR3 DNA reads TGTGCCAGCAGTTCCCCCCAGGGACGCGAGACCCAGTACTTC. This chain joins TRBV27 and TRBJ2-5, with D possibly being TRBD1 or TRBD2 (5 bases each). V was shortened by 4 bases and J by 5 bases, with 14 bases between the two germline ends. The CDR3 extends over 14 amino acids. Germline CDR1 reads MNHEY; CDR2 reads SMNVEV (reference sequence).

CDR3 nucleotides: TGTGCCAGCAGCTTAATGGGGTCCGGCTACGAGCAGTACTTC. Its protein is CASSLMGSGYEQYF. V and J are TRBV7-8 and TRBJ2-5; D gene uncertain. The J call is uncertain, as TRBJ2-7 better fits the DNA end. This CDR3 contains 14 residues. Germline assignment: CDR1 SGHVS and CDR2 FQNEAQ.

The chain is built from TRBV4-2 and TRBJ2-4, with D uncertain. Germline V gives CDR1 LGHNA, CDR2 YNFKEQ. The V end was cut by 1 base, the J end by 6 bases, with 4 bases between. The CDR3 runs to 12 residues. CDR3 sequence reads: CASSQAGNIQYF. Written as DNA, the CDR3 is TGTGCCAGCAGCCAAGCAGGAAACATTCAGTACTTC.

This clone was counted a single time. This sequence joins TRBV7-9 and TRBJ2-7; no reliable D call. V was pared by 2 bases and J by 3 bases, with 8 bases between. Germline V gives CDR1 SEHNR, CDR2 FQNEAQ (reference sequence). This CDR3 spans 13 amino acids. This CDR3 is CASSLNSNYEQYF. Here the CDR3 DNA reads TGTGCCAGCAGCTTAAATAGTAACTACGAGCAGTACTTC.

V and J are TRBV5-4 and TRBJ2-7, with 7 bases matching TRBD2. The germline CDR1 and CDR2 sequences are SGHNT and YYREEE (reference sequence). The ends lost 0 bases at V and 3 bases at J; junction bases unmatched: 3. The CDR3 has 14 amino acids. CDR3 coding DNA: TGTGCCAGCAGCTTGGGGGGGGACTACTACGAGCAGTACTTC. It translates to CASSLGGDYYEQYF.

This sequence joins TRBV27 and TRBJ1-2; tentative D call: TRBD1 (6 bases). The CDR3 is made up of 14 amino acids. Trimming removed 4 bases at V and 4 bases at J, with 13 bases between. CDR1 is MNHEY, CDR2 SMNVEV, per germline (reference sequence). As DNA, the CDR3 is TGTGCCAGCAGTTCACAGGGTCGTGGCTATGGCTACACCTTC. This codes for CASSSQGRGYGYTF.